The T cell receptor beta chain under discussion was sequenced for a study of cytomegalovirus exposure and HLA in healthy donors. Study observations and caveats: Immune exposure information available was restricted to CMV serostatus.

A remark on this clone: Its specificity is not known. An end of the junction does not agree with germline; a read error may underlie this.

The PCR used 60 Vbeta and 13 Jbeta primers. Measured with immunoSEQ multiplex PCR; TCRdb has only the in-frame clones, and not every one. The table has around 59,000 clones, approximately 83% seen once. This TCR was sampled from a human donor in good health. The sample comprised PBMCs.

The CDR3 DNA sequence: TGTGTCAGCAGTGAAGCGTTCAGGGGAAGGAACGAGCAGTACTTC. This sequence encodes CVSSEAFRGRNEQYF. The chain joins TRBV2 to TRBJ2-7; perhaps TRBD1 as D (6 bases). CDR1 and CDR2 (germline): SNHLY, FYNNEI. The CDR3 is 15 amino acids.